Following are 3 T cell receptor beta chains from one sample sequenced in a study of blood T cell repertoires in COVID-19. Some clones are missing from TCRdb's copy, which holds only in-frame ones; the method was immunoSEQ multiplex PCR. This sample carries approximately 530,000 clones, 85% to 90% of them seen once, and the ten largest clones take 7.5% to 9.5%. The sample was peripheral blood. The receptors here all came from a woman between 45 and 65 years old with COVID-19, enrolled during active disease.

This clone was counted between two and nine times. The V call is TRBV10-3, the J call TRBJ2-5, with D tentatively TRBD1 (6 bases). This CDR3 comprises 14 residues. Trimming took off 0 bases at V and 4 bases at J, with 9 bases between the two ends. Germline CDR1 and CDR2: ENHRY and SYGVKD. In nucleotides, the CDR3 is TGTGCCATCAGTGAGTCGGCAGGGGCAGAGACCCAGTACTTC. It translates to CAISESAGAETQYF.

This clone was seen a few times. V gene TRBV10-3 combines with J gene TRBJ2-1; no firm D call. Trimming left V 3 bases short and J 2 bases short, with 5 bases between. Germline CDR1 reads ENHRY; CDR2 reads SYGVKD. CDR3 length: 13 amino acids. CDR3 DNA: TGTGCCATCAGTGAACAGACCTACAATGAGCAGTTCTTC. Translation: CAISEQTYNEQFF.

V gene TRBV5-1 combines with J gene TRBJ1-6; D is ambiguous. Trimming took 3 bases from V and 6 from J, leaving 16 bases between them. The CDR3 consists of 16 residues. Germline loops: CDR1 SGHRS, CDR2 YFSETQ. This CDR3 is CASSSSGQQTNSPLHF. The CDR3 DNA reads as TGCGCCAGCAGCTCTTCAGGCCAGCAAACTAATTCACCCCTCCACTTT.